This TCR beta chain was captured in a study of cytomegalovirus exposure and HLA in healthy donors. Whole-study results and caveats: Within a later analysis, the majority of CMV-associated TCR beta chains appeared HLA-restricted. Sequencing likely caused a cluster of highly shared sequence variants.

PCR used 60 Vbeta primers and 13 Jbeta primers. Clones were sequenced by immunoSEQ multiplex PCR, and TCRdb holds only the in-frame ones, with some missing. Of roughly 120,000 clones listed, about 74% are singletons. With regard to this clone: Its antigen is currently unknown.

The CDR3 is 16 amino acids. Germline V gives CDR1 SGHDT, CDR2 YYEEEE. Trimming took off 0 bases at V and 6 bases at J, with 13 bases between the two ends. The sequence derives from a man between 25 and 39 years old in good health and CMV-seropositive. The chain uses TRBV5-6 and TRBJ1-6; D is unresolved. Sequences were obtained from PBMCs. CDR3 in DNA: TGTGCCAGCAGCTTGGGGGTCGGAGCTTTTAATTCACCCCTCCACTTT. Its protein is CASSLGVGAFNSPLHF.